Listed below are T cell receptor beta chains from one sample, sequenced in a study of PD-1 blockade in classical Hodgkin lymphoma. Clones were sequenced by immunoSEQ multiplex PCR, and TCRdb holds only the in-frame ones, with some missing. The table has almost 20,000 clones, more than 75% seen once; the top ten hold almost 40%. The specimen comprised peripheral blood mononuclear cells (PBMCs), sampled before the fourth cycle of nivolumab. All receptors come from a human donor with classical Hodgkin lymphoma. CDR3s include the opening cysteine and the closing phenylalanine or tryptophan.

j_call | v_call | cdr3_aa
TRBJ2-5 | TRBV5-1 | CASSSTGRETQYF
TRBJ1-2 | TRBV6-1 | CASSEDGYGYTF
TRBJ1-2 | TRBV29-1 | CSVEPDSDPYGYTF
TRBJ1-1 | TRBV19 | CASSLRVSTVTEAFF
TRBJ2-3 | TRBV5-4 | CASSLGGLSTDTQYF
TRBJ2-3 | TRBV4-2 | CASSQEGATQYF
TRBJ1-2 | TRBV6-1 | CASSELQGKTF
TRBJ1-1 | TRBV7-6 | CASSLAGGSDTEAFF
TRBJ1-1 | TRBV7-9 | CASSSLRRTWAFF
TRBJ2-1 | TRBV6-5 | CASSRSVGDEQFF
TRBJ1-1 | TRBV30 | CAWSQQDTEAFF
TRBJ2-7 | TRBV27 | CASSLSNGLYEQYF
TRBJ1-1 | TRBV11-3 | CASSLGGPNTEAFF
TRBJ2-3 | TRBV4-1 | CASSQDSPIMAGLGDTQYF
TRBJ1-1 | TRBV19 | CASSITLGRSMEAFF
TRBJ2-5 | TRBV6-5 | CASSKGAETQYF
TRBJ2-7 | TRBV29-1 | CSVRTLSYEQYF
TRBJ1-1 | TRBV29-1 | CSVGEYTEAFF
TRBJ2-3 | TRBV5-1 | CASSLGGPPDTQYF
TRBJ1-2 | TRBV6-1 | CASSYGYGYTF
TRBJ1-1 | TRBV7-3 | CASSLAQGMRAFF
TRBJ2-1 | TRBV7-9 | CASSSTVNWGNEQFF
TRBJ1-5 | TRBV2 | CASSGVDRVSNQPQHF
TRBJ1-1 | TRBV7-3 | CASSPSPATEAFF
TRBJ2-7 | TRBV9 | CASSPSPGTSGGTQYF
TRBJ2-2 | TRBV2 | CASSEGNSGELFF
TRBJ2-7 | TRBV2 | CASSVGGPYEQCF
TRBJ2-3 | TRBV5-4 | CASSSGRSTDTQYF
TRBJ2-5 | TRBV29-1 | CSVPPGPQETQYF
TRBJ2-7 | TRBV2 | CASSGLGPGNYEQYF
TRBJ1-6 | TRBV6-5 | CASSYGRSSYNSPLHF
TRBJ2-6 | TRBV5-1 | CASSPDSGANVLTF
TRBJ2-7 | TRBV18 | CASSPGGSSYEQYF
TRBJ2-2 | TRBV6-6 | CASSSQSWELFF
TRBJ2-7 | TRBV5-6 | CASSLGNRDEQYF
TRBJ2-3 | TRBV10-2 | CASISGLADTQYF
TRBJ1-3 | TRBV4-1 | CASSPFFLLKSSGNTIYF
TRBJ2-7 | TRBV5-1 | CASSLAPVDGPYEQYF
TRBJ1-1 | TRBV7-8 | CASSLKFLGTEAFF
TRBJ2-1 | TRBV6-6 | CASSQAGTGMNEQFF
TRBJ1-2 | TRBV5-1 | CASSTRQGGGYTF
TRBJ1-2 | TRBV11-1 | CASSRGQSSYGYTF
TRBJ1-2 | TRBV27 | CASSLLGTEYGYTF
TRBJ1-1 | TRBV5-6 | CASSATGRDTEAFF
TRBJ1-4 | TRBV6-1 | CASSADSRNEKLFF
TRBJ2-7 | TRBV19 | CASSMGYEQYF
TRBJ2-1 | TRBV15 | CATSRESSGRGYNEQFF
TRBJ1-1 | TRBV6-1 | CASSWTENTEAFF
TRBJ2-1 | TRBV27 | CASTPSGSYNEQFF
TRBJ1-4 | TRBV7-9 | CAATWTATNEKLFF
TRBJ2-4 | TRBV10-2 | CASSEVDGNIQYF
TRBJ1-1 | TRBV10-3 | CAIRERVRDGNTEAFF